This T cell receptor (beta chain) came from a study of T-cell reconstitution after alpha-beta-depleted transplantation in children. Study-level results: Newly made T cells mostly supplied T-cell counts and diversity one year after transplant. Alpha-beta T cells present about two months after transplant were reported to originate from several hundred expanded graft clones. There were some patients whose high TCRbeta diversity at day 60 came from surviving recipient T cells and thymic progenitors.

Library preparation (for TCRbeta) was performed with unique molecular identifiers. A single record per CDR3 protein comes from TCRdb applying MiXCR to the PCR reads. The sample lists hundreds of thousands of distinct CDR3 sequences; roughly 24% were seen once. This clonotype was seen repeatedly, ten times or more. The antigen is not known. The CDR3 has 15 residues. Trimming stripped 5 bases from V and 5 bases from J, with 18 bases between. This chain uses TRBV12-3 or TRBV12-4 with TRBJ1-2; TRBD1 is a possible D gene (6 bases). This clonotype was sampled from a boy in the first two years of life who had a stem cell transplant for acute myeloid leukemia, so the T cells may come from the graft donor. The material sequenced was PBMCs, mostly from graft donor cells, taken 360 days after TCRalphabeta/CD19-depleted stem cell transplant. The CDR3 here is CASSTRGGEWYGYTF. CDR3 bases: TGTGCCAGCAGTACCAGGGGAGGGGAATGGTATGGCTACACCTTC.